This T cell receptor beta chain was profiled in a study of control samples from healthy donors and cancer patients. The V and J ends lost 4 bases and 0 bases, in that order; junction bases with no gene match: 14. The CDR3 length is 20 residues. Germline CDR1 reads SGHNT; CDR2 reads YYREEE (reference sequence). Produced via immunoSEQ multiplex PCR; TCRdb's table is partial and in-frame only. There are approximately 89,000 clones in the sample; 87% occur only once, and roughly a fifth lies in the top ten. The count of this clone is one. Sequences were obtained from blood. The receptor comes from a man aged 50-59 years in good health. The chain recombines TRBV5-4 with TRBJ2-7, with 15 bases identical to TRBD2. The CDR3 is CASSTTRGTSGRTFSYEQYF. The CDR3 region has the DNA TGTGCCAGCAGCACAACTAGGGGGACTAGCGGGAGGACCTTCTCCTACGAGCAGTACTTC.